This is a list of T cell receptor beta chains from one sample in a study of OX40 agonist ivuxolimab in advanced cancers. TCRdb's copy holds only in-frame clones and misses some; the assay was immunoSEQ multiplex PCR. The repertoire holds 70,000 to 85,000 clones, with around 83% as singletons. This material consisted of CD4+ or CD8+ T cells sorted from blood, taken in a trial of the OX40 agonist ivuxolimab. Receptors originate from an adult with an advanced solid tumor such as melanoma, head and neck, liver or kidney cancer. Each CDR3 is given with its conserved first and last residue. The order of the fields is D gene, J gene, clone size, V gene, CDR3 DNA, CDR3 protein. D genes are given only for firm matches. Expanded clones are given a class, and other clones once, few, many or no size at all.

>-|TRBJ2-1|-|TRBV19
TGTGCCAGTAGAGAGAGAACGGCCTACAATGAGCAGTTCTTC
CASRERTAYNEQFF
>-|TRBJ1-3|-|TRBV5-5
TGTGCCAGCAGCTCGGACAGACCTGGAAACACCATATATTTT
CASSSDRPGNTIYF
>TRBD1|TRBJ1-5|-|TRBV2
TGTGCCAGCAGTGGGGACAGATTAAATCAGCCCCAGCATTTT
CASSGDRLNQPQHF
>-|TRBJ2-5|-|TRBV7-2
TGTGCCAGCAGCTTACAAAGCCGGGGGAGCCAAGAGACCCAGTACTTC
CASSLQSRGSQETQYF
>-|TRBJ2-5|-|TRBV29-1
TGCAGCATCGTGGGCCAGGGCCAAGAGACCCAGTACTTC
CSIVGQGQETQYF
>-|TRBJ2-5|-|TRBV9
TGTGCCAGCAGCGTAGATGACTACCCCGGGGAGACCCAGTACTTC
CASSVDDYPGETQYF
>TRBD2|TRBJ2-7|-|TRBV7-9
TGTGCCAGCAGCGACGGACTAGGCGCCTCCGAGCAGTACTTC
CASSDGLGASEQYF
>TRBD1|TRBJ2-7|-|TRBV18
TGTGCCAGCTCACCGTCCGGGACAGGGGGCTACGAGCAGTACTTC
CASSPSGTGGYEQYF
>TRBD1|TRBJ2-3|-|TRBV5-1
TGCGCCAGCAGCTTCGACAGGGCGACAGATACGCAGTATTTT
CASSFDRATDTQYF
>-|TRBJ1-2|-|TRBV9
TGTGCCAGCAGCGTAGACCCAGGACTGCCGTATGGCTACACCTTC
CASSVDPGLPYGYTF
>TRBD1|TRBJ2-2|-|TRBV19
TGTGCCAGTAGTATTACCGGGACAGGGGTTAACACCGGGGAGCTGTTTTTT
CASSITGTGVNTGELFF
>TRBD2|TRBJ2-1|few|TRBV15
TGTGCCACCAGCAGAGGTTTTAGCGGGAGTAGTGAGCAGTTCTTC
CATSRGFSGSSEQFF
>-|TRBJ2-1|-|TRBV7-8
TGTGCCAGCATGGAGGGGAATTTGAACAATGAGCAGTTCTTC
CASMEGNLNNEQFF
>-|TRBJ2-7|-|TRBV10-3
TGTGCCATCAGTGCCACCCAGGGGGGCATTTCCGAGCAGTACTTC
CAISATQGGISEQYF
>-|TRBJ2-1|-|TRBV7-7
TGTGCCAGCAGCTTAGGATTGATGGTATTGGGCAATGAGCAGTTCTTC
CASSLGLMVLGNEQFF
>-|TRBJ2-7|-|TRBV2
TGTGCCAGCAGTGGGGTGGGGACCCACGAGCAGTACTTC
CASSGVGTHEQYF
>-|TRBJ2-1|-|TRBV19
TGTGCCAGTAGTGACCGGGACCGACGTCCGAATGAGCAGTTCTTC
CASSDRDRRPNEQFF
>TRBD1|TRBJ1-2|-|TRBV10-2
TGCGCCAGCAGTGAGTCGGACAGGGGGTGGGGAGGCGGCTACACCTTC
CASSESDRGWGGGYTF
>-|TRBJ2-1|-|TRBV6-4
TGTGCCAGCAGTTCCTCCGGGACTAGAGGGGGCTTTGAGCAGTTCTTC
CASSSSGTRGGFEQFF
>TRBD1|TRBJ1-4|-|TRBV7-6
TGTGCCAGCAGCAGGAGGACAGGGTCAGGAGAAAAACTGTTTTTT
CASSRRTGSGEKLFF
>-|TRBJ2-6|-|TRBV5-1
TGCGCCAGCAGCTCGGCCGGAACCTCTGGGGCCAACGTCCTGACTTTC
CASSSAGTSGANVLTF
>-|TRBJ2-7|-|TRBV7-9
TGTGCCAGCAGCCCCGGCCTTGGGAGAAGCCAGTACTTC
CASSPGLGRSQYF
>-|TRBJ1-4|-|TRBV5-1
TGCGCCAGCAGCCCCGGGATCAAGGCTGGTGAAAAACTGTTTTTT
CASSPGIKAGEKLFF
>-|TRBJ2-2|-|TRBV7-2
TGTGCCAGCAGACAAAGTTTGGACGGGGAGCTGTTTTTT
CASRQSLDGELFF
>-|TRBJ2-7|-|TRBV4-3
TGCGCCAGCAGCCCAAAGGTCGGGACGGACTACGAGCAGTACTTC
CASSPKVGTDYEQYF
>-|TRBJ1-2|-|TRBV10-3
TGTGCCATCAGTGAGTCCTCGAACTATGGCTACACCTTC
CAISESSNYGYTF
>-|TRBJ1-3|-|TRBV5-1
TGCGCCAGCAGCGTACAGGGCTCTGGAAACACCATATATTTT
CASSVQGSGNTIYF
>-|TRBJ1-2|-|TRBV5-1
TGCGCCAGCAGCCAAAATGAGGGCGGAGGCATCTTCTATGGCTACACCTTC
CASSQNEGGGIFYGYTF
>-|TRBJ1-1|-|TRBV5-8
TGTGCCAGCAGCCATCAGATGAACACTGAAGCTTTCTTT
CASSHQMNTEAFF
>-|TRBJ1-6|-|TRBV7-2
TGTGCCAGCAGCCGCAGGGGAGGGTCACCCCTCCACTTT
CASSRRGGSPLHF
>-|TRBJ2-7|-|TRBV11-1
TGTGCCAGCAGCTTAAGGGGTAACGAGCAGTACTTC
CASSLRGNEQYF
>-|TRBJ2-2|once|TRBV6-1
TGTGCCAGCAGTGAATACGCGGACGCCGGGGAGCTGTTTTTT
CASSEYADAGELFF
>TRBD2|TRBJ2-1|-|TRBV5-6
TGTGCCAGCAGCTTGGTGGGAGGGTACAATGAGCAGTTCTTC
CASSLVGGYNEQFF
>-|TRBJ2-3|-|TRBV7-9
TGTGCCAGCTCTGCGGTTCCTACAGATACGCAGTATTTT
CASSAVPTDTQYF
>TRBD2|TRBJ2-7|-|TRBV13
TGTGCCAGCAGCCCCCGGGAGGGCCCTTCCTACGAGCAGTACTTC
CASSPREGPSYEQYF
>-|TRBJ1-2|-|TRBV18
TGTGCCAGCTCACCACCTTCTAACTATGGCTACACCTTC
CASSPPSNYGYTF
>TRBD1|TRBJ1-1|-|TRBV23-1
TGCGCCAGCAGTGTTGACCGGGACAGGGGGCCTGGGAACACTGAAGCTTTCTTT
CASSVDRDRGPGNTEAFF
>-|TRBJ2-6|-|TRBV14
TGTGCCAGCAGCCAGTTCACAGGGCTCTCTGGGGCCAACGTCCTGACTTTC
CASSQFTGLSGANVLTF